The 4 T cell receptor beta chains below come from one sample, sequenced in a study of T cells in tuberculosis. TCRdb's copy holds only in-frame clones and misses some; the assay was immunoSEQ multiplex PCR. Of about 30,000 clones listed, almost 90% are singletons. The sample comprised PBMCs. The source is a donor between 10 and 29 years old with latent tuberculosis or without tuberculosis infection.

V and J are TRBV5-1 and TRBJ2-5; 9 nucleotides align to TRBD1. Trimming removed 4 bases from V and 10 bases from J; junction bases left unmatched: 14. Germline V CDR1 and CDR2: SGHRS, YFSETQ. The CDR3 totals 15 residues. CDR3 sequence (DNA): TGCGCCAGCAGCAAGGGACAGGGACAAGAGATAGGCCAGTACTTC. The encoded protein is CASSKGQGQEIGQYF.

The chain links TRBV10-3 to TRBJ1-4; no clear D. With 2 bases removed from V and 0 bases from J, the gap between germline ends came to 13 bases. Germline lookup yields CDR1 ENHRY and CDR2 SYGVKD. The CDR3 has 17 residues. This CDR3 is CAISEVGRIATNEKLFF. CDR3 sequence (DNA): TGTGCCATCAGTGAGGTTGGCAGAATCGCAACTAATGAAAAACTGTTTTTT.

V usage is TRBV19 and J usage is TRBJ2-3; tentative D call: TRBD2 (6 bases). CDR3 length: 13 amino acids. Germline CDR1 reads LNHDA; CDR2 reads SQIVND (reference sequence). Trimming removed 9 bases from V and 2 bases from J, with 12 bases in between. CDR3 amino acids: CASMAGFTDTQYF. The CDR3 bases are TGTGCCAGCATGGCGGGATTCACAGATACGCAGTATTTT.

By its share, this clone is medium-sized. This chain links TRBV15 with TRBJ1-5; TRBD1 agrees at 9 bases. This CDR3 has 18 residues. The J segment lost 0 bases and the V segment lost 0 bases, leaving 6 bases of the junction unmatched. CDR1 is LNHNV, CDR2 YYDKDF, per germline (reference sequence). This CDR3 is CATSRDSWTGASNQPQHF. CDR3 nucleotides: TGTGCCACCAGCAGAGACTCCTGGACAGGGGCTAGCAATCAGCCCCAGCATTTT.